Listed below are T cell receptor beta chains from one sample, sequenced in a study of cytomegalovirus exposure and HLA in healthy donors. The table came from immunoSEQ multiplex PCR; TCRdb's copy has only in-frame clones and leaves some out. The sample includes 200,000 to 250,000 clones, under 80% of them seen just once. The specimen sequenced was PBMCs. The receptors come from a girl between 2 and 10 years old in good health and CMV-seronegative. Both conserved end residues are part of each CDR3. D genes are given only for firm matches. Not every row has a clone size; where given, it reads once, few, many or a size class.

>-|TRBV11-2|TRBJ2-3|TRBD2
CASSSGLATDTQYF
TGTGCCAGCAGCTCGGGACTAGCCACAGATACGCAGTATTTT
>once|TRBV7-9|TRBJ1-1|-
CASSLVRGVWRGDTEAFF
TGTGCCAGCAGCTTAGTCCGGGGGGTTTGGAGGGGCGACACTGAAGCTTTCTTT
>-|TRBV5-1|TRBJ2-1|TRBD2
CASSSAGEGHNEQFF
TGCGCCAGCAGCTCGGCGGGGGAGGGTCACAATGAGCAGTTCTTC
>-|TRBV7-8|TRBJ2-7|-
CASSSLVALVSYEQYF
TGTGCCAGCAGCTCCCTTGTAGCCCTAGTCTCCTACGAGCAGTACTTC
>-|TRBV7-9|TRBJ2-3|TRBD2
CASSPTTSGFTDTQYF
TGTGCCAGCAGCCCTACGACTAGCGGCTTCACAGATACGCAGTATTTT
>-|TRBV6-1|TRBJ1-1|-
CASTPGGQGRTEAFF
TGTGCCAGCACCCCCGGGGGGCAGGGGAGGACTGAAGCTTTCTTT
>-|TRBV6-1|TRBJ1-2|TRBD1
CAEGQGNYGYTF
TGTGCCGAAGGACAGGGTAACTATGGCTACACCTTC
>-|TRBV5-1|TRBJ2-5|TRBD1
CASSSDRGMGETQYF
TGCGCCAGCAGCTCCGACAGGGGAATGGGAGAGACCCAGTACTTC
>-|TRBV5-1|TRBJ2-6|TRBD1
CASSYHRGSLSGANVLTF
TGCGCCAGCAGCTACCACAGGGGATCCCTTTCTGGGGCCAACGTCCTGACTTTC
>-|TRBV7-8|TRBJ1-2|-
CASSLFGGTGYTF
TGTGCCAGCAGCTTATTCGGCGGAACCGGCTACACCTTC
>-|TRBV2|TRBJ1-4|-
CASSEARLKLFF
TGTGCCAGCAGTGAAGCGCGGTTAAAACTGTTTTTT
>-|TRBV6-5|TRBJ1-2|-
CASSPGHARIYGYTF
TGTGCCAGCAGTCCAGGGCACGCACGGATCTATGGCTACACCTTC
>-|TRBV6-1|TRBJ2-1|TRBD2
CASSDIAGGRSAYEQFF
TGTGCCAGCAGTGATATAGCGGGGGGGCGGTCGGCATATGAGCAGTTCTTC
>-|TRBV4-1|TRBJ1-1|-
CASSQLFRRAIEAFF
TGCGCCAGCAGCCAACTTTTCCGCAGGGCTATTGAAGCTTTCTTT
>few|TRBV19|TRBJ1-1|TRBD1
CASSSGTGNTEAFF
TGTGCCAGTAGTTCTGGGACAGGGAACACTGAAGCTTTCTTT
>-|TRBV19|TRBJ2-1|TRBD1
CASTSDRGAYNEQFF
TGTGCCAGTACCTCGGACAGGGGTGCGTACAATGAGCAGTTCTTC
>-|TRBV27|TRBJ2-3|TRBD2
CASSPRLAGGTDTQYF
TGTGCCAGCAGTCCCAGACTAGCGGGAGGGACAGATACGCAGTATTTT
>-|TRBV27|TRBJ1-2|TRBD1
CASSAQTGPDGYTF
TGTGCCAGCAGTGCGCAGACAGGGCCGGATGGCTACACCTTC
>-|TRBV4-1|TRBJ2-5|-
CASSQEGRPQVQETQYF
TGCGCCAGCAGCCAAGAGGGCAGGCCGCAGGTCCAAGAGACCCAGTACTTC
>-|TRBV10-1|TRBJ2-7|-
CASSVGQSYEQYF
TGCGCCAGCAGTGTTGGACAGAGCTACGAGCAGTACTTC
>-|TRBV5-1|TRBJ2-1|TRBD2
CASSFYSGGDHNEQFF
TGCGCCAGCAGCTTCTATAGCGGGGGGGACCACAATGAGCAGTTCTTC
>-|TRBV5-6|TRBJ2-5|TRBD2
CASYWGLAGGETQYF
TGTGCCAGCTACTGGGGACTAGCGGGAGGAGAGACCCAGTACTTC
>once|TRBV18|TRBJ2-7|-
CASSPDSYEQYF
TGTGCCAGCTCGCCCGACAGCTACGAGCAGTACTTC
>-|TRBV14|TRBJ1-2|-
CASSFGQNYGYTF
TGTGCCAGCAGCTTCGGACAGAACTATGGCTACACCTTC
>-|TRBV5-1|TRBJ2-7|-
CASSLGTWQGAYEQYF
TGCGCCAGCAGCTTGGGAACGTGGCAGGGCGCCTACGAGCAGTACTTC
>once|TRBV7-2|TRBJ2-7|-
CASSLAVLYEQYF
TGTGCCAGCAGCTTAGCAGTCCTATACGAGCAGTACTTC
>-|TRBV28|TRBJ1-2|TRBD1
CASSSPFAGQTNYGYTF
TGTGCCAGCAGTTCCCCCTTCGCGGGACAGACTAACTATGGCTACACCTTC
>-|TRBV7-9|TRBJ1-2|TRBD1
CASSAGTGSLGNNYGYTF
TGTGCCAGCAGTGCCGGGACAGGGAGTCTCGGAAACAACTATGGTTACACCTTC
>-|TRBV15|TRBJ2-5|TRBD2
CATSRESGLAEQETQYF
TGTGCCACCAGCAGAGAATCCGGACTAGCGGAACAAGAGACCCAGTACTTC
>-|TRBV4-2|TRBJ2-1|TRBD2
CASSLGLAERNEQFF
TGTGCCAGCAGCCTGGGACTAGCGGAGAGGAATGAGCAGTTCTTC
>-|TRBV6-5|TRBJ1-1|-
CASRNPRGEAFF
TGTGCCAGCAGAAACCCCAGGGGCGAAGCTTTCTTT
>-|TRBV4-1|TRBJ1-2|TRBD1
CASSIGQGALYGYTF
TGCGCCAGCAGCATTGGACAGGGGGCCCTCTATGGCTACACCTTC
>-|TRBV5-1|TRBJ1-3|TRBD1
CASSTGTAPSGNTIYF
TGCGCCAGCAGCACGGGGACAGCCCCCTCTGGAAACACCATATATTTT
>-|TRBV5-1|TRBJ2-1|TRBD2
CASSSRTSGSSYNEQFF
TGCGCCAGCAGCTCAAGAACTAGCGGGAGCTCCTACAATGAGCAGTTCTTC
>-|TRBV4-1|TRBJ2-1|-
CASSLTTPRIDEQFF
TGCGCCAGCAGCCTCACTACGCCCCGGATCGATGAGCAGTTCTTC
>-|TRBV14|TRBJ2-7|-
CASSRGTLTHEQYF
TGTGCCAGCAGCCGGGGGACACTGACCCACGAGCAGTACTTC
>-|TRBV5-6|TRBJ2-1|-
CASSAAGVSNEQFF
TGTGCCAGCAGCGCGGCAGGGGTTTCCAATGAGCAGTTCTTC
>-|TRBV19|TRBJ2-1|TRBD2
CASRLAGANSYNEQFF
TGTGCCAGTAGGTTAGCGGGAGCGAACTCCTACAATGAGCAGTTCTTC
>-|TRBV7-2|TRBJ2-5|TRBD1
CASSLLGARGFEETQYF
TGTGCCAGCAGCTTATTGGGTGCCAGGGGGTTCGAAGAGACCCAGTACTTC
>-|TRBV10-1|TRBJ2-3|TRBD2
CASSASGSTDTQYF
TGCGCCAGCAGTGCTAGCGGCAGCACAGATACGCAGTATTTT
>few|TRBV6-6|TRBJ1-5|-
CASSYEDLWSQHF
TGTGCCAGCAGTTACGAGGATCTGTGGTCCCAGCATTTT
>-|TRBV27|TRBJ2-7|TRBD1
CATLPGQGFGYEQYF
TGTGCCACCCTACCGGGACAGGGGTTTGGGTACGAGCAGTACTTC
>-|TRBV7-2|TRBJ2-7|TRBD2
CASSRSGGKTYEQYF
TGTGCCAGCAGCCGGAGCGGGGGGAAAACCTACGAGCAGTACTTC
>few|TRBV5-1|TRBJ2-3|-
CASSLPSDTGTDTQYF
TGCGCCAGCAGCTTGCCCTCGGACACAGGAACAGATACGCAGTATTTT